This TCR beta chain stems from a study of T cells in Graves' hyperthyroidism and ophthalmopathy. Turning to the study itself: The initial diagnosis was the point when peripheral blood was collected, ahead of any treatment. Notes on the study in general: Ophthalmopathy, which appeared later, was predicted by the model a median about 6 months before onset.

Ophthalmopathy patients all had a Clinical Activity Score of at least 3, a NOSPECS grade of at least 4 and disease under 3 months old. A patient was excluded if there was uncontrolled infection, other autoimmune disease, pregnancy or lactation. CDR1 LGHDT and CDR2 YNNKEL come from the germline V gene (reference sequence). This CDR3 comprises 16 residues. V dropped 0 bases and J dropped 2 bases, with 14 bases sitting between them. This clonotype was seen only a few times. The antigen is unknown. TCR beta CDR3 region amplification was performed from RNA transcripts. The HTBI primer set served for first-round RT-PCR of the TCR CDR3. TCRdb itself ran the multiplex PCR reads through MiXCR, one entry per CDR3 protein. Counted here are under 300,000 distinct CDR3 sequences, about 20% occurring once; the ten biggest clones make up around 65%.

Sequenced material: blood. The receptor comes from a man between 25 and 39 years old with Graves' ophthalmopathy. The J gene is TRBJ2-7, the V gene TRBV3-1; no clear D. CDR3 in DNA: TGTGCCAGCAGCCAAGATCTTGACTTACGAACCTACGAGCAGTACTTC. This gives the protein CASSQDLDLRTYEQYF.